This T cell receptor beta chain was observed in a study of shared T cell receptors in the human thymus. Germline CDR1 and CDR2: SGHVS and FNYEAQ. V dropped 0 bases and J dropped 0 bases, with 15 bases sitting between them. This CDR3 is 18 amino acids long. The protocol was immunoSEQ multiplex PCR, while the TCRdb copy is restricted to in-frame clones and leaves out a portion. Found here are some 720,000 clones, approximately 88% of them singletons; the top ten hold 0.0085% to 0.012%. These data also formed part of another study, on human thymus T cells.

The clonotype comes from a boy less than two years old with a congenital heart defect. The chain recombines TRBV7-6 with TRBJ1-3, with D perhaps matching TRBD1 (5 bases). The sample taken for sequencing was thymocytes. CDR3 residues: CASSLARPTDRSGNTIYF. CDR3 nucleotides: TGTGCCAGCAGCTTAGCGCGCCCGACAGACCGCTCTGGAAACACCATATATTTT. Full variable domain (outside the CDR3, taken from reference TRBV7-6 and TRBJ1-3): GAGVSQSPRYKVTKRGQDVALRCDPISGHVSLYWYRQALGQGPEFLTYFNYEAQQDKSGLPNDRFSAERPEGSISTLTIQRTEQRDSAMYRCASSLARPTDRSGNTIYFGEGSWLTVV.